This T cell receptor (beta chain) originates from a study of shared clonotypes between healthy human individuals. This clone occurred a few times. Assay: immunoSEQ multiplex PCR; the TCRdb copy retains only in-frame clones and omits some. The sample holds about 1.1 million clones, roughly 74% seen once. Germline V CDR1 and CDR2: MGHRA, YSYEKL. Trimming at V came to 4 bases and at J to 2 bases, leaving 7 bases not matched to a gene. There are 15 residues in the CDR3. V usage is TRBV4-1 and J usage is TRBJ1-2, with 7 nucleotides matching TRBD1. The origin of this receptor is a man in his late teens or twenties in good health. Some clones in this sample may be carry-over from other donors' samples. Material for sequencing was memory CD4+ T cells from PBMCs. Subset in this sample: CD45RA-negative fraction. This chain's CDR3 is CASSRTPGQNYGYTF. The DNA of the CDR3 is TGCGCCAGCAGCCGGACCCCGGGACAGAACTATGGCTACACCTTC.